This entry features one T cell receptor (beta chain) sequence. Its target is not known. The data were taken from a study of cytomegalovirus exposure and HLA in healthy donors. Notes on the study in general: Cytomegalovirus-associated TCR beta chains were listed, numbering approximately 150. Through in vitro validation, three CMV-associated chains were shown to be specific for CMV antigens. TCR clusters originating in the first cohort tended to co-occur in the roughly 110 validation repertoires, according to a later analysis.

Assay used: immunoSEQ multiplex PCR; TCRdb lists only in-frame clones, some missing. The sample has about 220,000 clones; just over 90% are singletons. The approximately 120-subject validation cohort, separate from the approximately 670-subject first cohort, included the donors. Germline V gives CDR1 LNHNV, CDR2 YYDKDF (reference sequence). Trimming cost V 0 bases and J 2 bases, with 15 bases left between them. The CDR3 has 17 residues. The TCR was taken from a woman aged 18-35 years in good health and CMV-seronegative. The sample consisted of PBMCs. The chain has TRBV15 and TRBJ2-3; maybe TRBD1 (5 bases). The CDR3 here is CATSRDLTGYITDTQYF. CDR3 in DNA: TGTGCCACCAGCAGAGATCTAACAGGTTACATCACAGATACGCAGTATTTT.